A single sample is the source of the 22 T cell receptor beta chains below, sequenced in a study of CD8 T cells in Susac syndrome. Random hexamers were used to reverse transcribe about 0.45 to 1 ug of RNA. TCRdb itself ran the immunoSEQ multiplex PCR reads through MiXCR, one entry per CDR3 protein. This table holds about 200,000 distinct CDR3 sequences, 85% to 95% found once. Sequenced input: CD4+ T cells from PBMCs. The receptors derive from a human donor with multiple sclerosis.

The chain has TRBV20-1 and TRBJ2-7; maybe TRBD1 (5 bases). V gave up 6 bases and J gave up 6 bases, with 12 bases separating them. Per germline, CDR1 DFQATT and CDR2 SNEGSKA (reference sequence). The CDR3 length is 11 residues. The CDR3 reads CSAETGSEQYF. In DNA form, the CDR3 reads TGCAGTGCCGAAACAGGTTCCGAGCAGTACTTC.

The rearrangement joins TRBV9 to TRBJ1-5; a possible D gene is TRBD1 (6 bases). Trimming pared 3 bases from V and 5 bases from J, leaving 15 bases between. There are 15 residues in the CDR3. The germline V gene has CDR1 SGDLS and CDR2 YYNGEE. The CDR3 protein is CASSERGEADQPQHF. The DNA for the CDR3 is TGTGCCAGCAGCGAGAGGGGGGAGGCCGATCAGCCCCAGCATTTT.

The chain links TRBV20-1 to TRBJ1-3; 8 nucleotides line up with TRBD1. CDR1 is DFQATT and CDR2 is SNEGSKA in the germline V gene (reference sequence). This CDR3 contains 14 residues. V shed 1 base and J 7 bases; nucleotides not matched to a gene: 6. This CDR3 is CSARAPQGVNTIYF. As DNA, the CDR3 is TGCAGTGCTAGAGCCCCACAGGGGGTCAACACCATATATTTT.

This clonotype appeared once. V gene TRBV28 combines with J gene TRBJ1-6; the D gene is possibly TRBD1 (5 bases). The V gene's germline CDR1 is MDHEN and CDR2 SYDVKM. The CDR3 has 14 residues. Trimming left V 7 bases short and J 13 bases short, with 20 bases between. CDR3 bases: TGTGCCAGCACCCCGGTGCAGGGCGGAGTCCCCCTCCACTTT. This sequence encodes CASTPVQGGVPLHF.

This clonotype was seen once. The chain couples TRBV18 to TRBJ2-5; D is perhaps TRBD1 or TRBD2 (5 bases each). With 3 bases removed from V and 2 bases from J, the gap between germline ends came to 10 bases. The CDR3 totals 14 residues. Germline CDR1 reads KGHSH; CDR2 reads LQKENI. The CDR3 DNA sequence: TGTGCCAGCTCACCTTCGGGACCACAAGAGACCCAGTACTTC. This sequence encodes CASSPSGPQETQYF.

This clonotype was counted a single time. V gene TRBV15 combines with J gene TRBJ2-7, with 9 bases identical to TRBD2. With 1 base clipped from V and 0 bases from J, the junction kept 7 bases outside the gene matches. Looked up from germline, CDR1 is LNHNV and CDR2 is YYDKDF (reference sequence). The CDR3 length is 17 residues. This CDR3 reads CATSRAVVAGVSYEQYF. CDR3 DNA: TGTGCCACCAGCAGAGCGGTGGTAGCGGGGGTCTCCTACGAGCAGTACTTC.

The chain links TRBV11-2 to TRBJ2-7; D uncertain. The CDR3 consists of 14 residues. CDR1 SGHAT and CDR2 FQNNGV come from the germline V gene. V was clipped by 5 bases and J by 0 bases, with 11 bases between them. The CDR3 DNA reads TGTGCCAGCAGCAAAGAGGCCAGCTCCTACGAGCAGTACTTC. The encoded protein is CASSKEASSYEQYF.

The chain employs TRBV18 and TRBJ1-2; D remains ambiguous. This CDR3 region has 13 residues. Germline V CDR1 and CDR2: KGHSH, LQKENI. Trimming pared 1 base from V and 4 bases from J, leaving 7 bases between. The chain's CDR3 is CASSPRPSYGYTF. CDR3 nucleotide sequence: TGTGCCAGCTCACCACGACCGAGCTATGGCTACACCTTC.

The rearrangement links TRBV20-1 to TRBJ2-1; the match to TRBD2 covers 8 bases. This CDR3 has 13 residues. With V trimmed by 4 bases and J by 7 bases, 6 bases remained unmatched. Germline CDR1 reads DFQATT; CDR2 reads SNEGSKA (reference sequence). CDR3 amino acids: CSAKRGGWNEQFF. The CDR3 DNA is TGCAGTGCTAAACGGGGGGGCTGGAATGAGCAGTTCTTC.

The CDR3 spells CASSVGAATEAFF. The CDR3, as DNA: TGTGCCAGCAGCGTGGGGGCTGCCACTGAAGCTTTCTTT. The rearrangement uses TRBV7-3 and TRBJ1-1; weak D call: TRBD1 (6 bases). This CDR3 region has 13 residues. V lost 5 bases and J lost 4, with 11 bases in between. The germline CDR1 and CDR2 sequences are SGHTA and FQGTGA.

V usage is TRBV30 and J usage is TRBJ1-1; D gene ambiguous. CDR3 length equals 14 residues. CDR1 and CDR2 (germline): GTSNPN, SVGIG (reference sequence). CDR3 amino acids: CARTSATMNTEAFF. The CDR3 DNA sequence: TGTGCGAGGACCTCGGCGACCATGAACACTGAAGCTTTCTTT.

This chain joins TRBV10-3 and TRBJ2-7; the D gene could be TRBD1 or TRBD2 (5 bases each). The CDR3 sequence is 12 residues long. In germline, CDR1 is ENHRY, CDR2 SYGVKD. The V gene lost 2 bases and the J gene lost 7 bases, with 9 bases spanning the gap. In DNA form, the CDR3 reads TGTGCCATCAGTGAGCCGGGGCGGGAGCAGTACGTC. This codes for CAISEPGREQYV.

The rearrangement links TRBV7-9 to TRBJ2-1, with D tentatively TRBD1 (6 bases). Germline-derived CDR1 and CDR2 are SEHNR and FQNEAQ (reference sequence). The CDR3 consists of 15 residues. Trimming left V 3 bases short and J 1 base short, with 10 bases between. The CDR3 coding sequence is TGTGCCAGCAGCTTTCACAGGGAGTCCTACAATGAGCAGTTCTTC. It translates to CASSFHRESYNEQFF.

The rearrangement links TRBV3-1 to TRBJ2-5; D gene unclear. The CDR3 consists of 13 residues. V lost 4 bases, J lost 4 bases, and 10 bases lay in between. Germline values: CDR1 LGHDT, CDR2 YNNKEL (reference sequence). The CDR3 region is CASSPIGRETQYF. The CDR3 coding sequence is TGTGCCAGCAGCCCCATCGGACGAGAGACCCAGTACTTC.

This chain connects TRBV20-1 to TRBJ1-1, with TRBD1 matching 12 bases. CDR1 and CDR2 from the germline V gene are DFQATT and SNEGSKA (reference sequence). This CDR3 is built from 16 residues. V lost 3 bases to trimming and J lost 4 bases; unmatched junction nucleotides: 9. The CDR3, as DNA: TGCAGTGCTAGGATGGGACAGGGGGCGGGAGTCACTGAAGCTTTCTTT. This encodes CSARMGQGAGVTEAFF.

The CDR3: CASTRGGYDEQFF. Written as DNA, the CDR3 is TGTGCCAGCACGCGCGGGGGGTACGATGAGCAGTTCTTC. The rearrangement uses TRBV7-2 and TRBJ2-1; 8 nucleotides match TRBD2. The CDR3 has 13 residues. Germline V gives CDR1 SGHTA, CDR2 FQGNSA. The trim removed 7 bases at V and 8 bases at J, leaving 7 bases unmatched.

The CDR3 is CASSPLGTSSDTQYF. The CDR3 DNA follows: TGTGCCAGCAGTCCACTAGGAACCAGTTCCGATACGCAGTATTTT. This chain connects TRBV12-3 or TRBV12-4 to TRBJ2-3, with D possibly matching TRBD2 (5 bases). This CDR3 region has 15 residues. The V end lost 5 bases, the J end lost 6 bases, and 18 bases lay between the germline ends.

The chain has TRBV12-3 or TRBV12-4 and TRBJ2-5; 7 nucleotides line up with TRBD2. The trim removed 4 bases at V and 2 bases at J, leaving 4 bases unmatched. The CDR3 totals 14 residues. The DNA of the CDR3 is TGTGCCAGCAGTTCCGGGACTATTCAAGAGACCCAGTACTTC. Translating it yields CASSSGTIQETQYF.

The CDR3 DNA sequence: TGTGCCAGCAGCCCAGGGAATCAGGAAGGCTACACCTTC. Its protein product is CASSPGNQEGYTF. This chain connects TRBV5-6 to TRBJ1-2, with D tentatively TRBD1 (5 bases). Germline V lookup: CDR1 SGHDT, CDR2 YYEEEE. The CDR3 extends over 13 amino acids. V lost 4 bases, J lost 8 bases, and 15 bases lay in between.

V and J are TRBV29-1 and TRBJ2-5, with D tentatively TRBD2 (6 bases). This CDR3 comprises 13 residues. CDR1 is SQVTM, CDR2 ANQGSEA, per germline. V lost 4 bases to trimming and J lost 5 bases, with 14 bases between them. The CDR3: CSVVEGSQETQYF. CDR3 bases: TGCAGCGTTGTGGAGGGGAGTCAGGAGACCCAGTACTTC.

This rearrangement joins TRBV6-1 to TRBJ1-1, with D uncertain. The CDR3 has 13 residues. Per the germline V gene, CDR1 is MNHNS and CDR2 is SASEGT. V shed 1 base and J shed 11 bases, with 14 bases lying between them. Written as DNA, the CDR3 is TGTGCCAGCAGTGAAGTTTTCGGCAGTAGTGCTTTCTTT. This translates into CASSEVFGSSAFF.

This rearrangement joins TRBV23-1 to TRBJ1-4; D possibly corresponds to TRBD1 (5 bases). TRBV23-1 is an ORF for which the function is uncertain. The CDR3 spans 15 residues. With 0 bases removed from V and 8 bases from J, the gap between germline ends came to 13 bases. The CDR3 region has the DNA TGCGCCAGCAGTCAATCCGGGACGGGGGACGAAAAACTGTTTTTT. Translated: CASSQSGTGDEKLFF.